Described below is a single T cell receptor (beta chain) sequence and its context. This entry belongs to a study of T cells expressing NK-cell markers. Overall study: According to the study, TCR beta repertoires originated from sorted CD3+CD56+NKG2C+, CD3+CD56+NKG2C- and CD3+CD56-NKG2C+ T cells.

5'RACE template switching built TCR beta cDNA with unique molecular identifiers. TCRdb reprocessed the 5' RACE reads and keeps a single row for each CDR3 protein, giving no DNA. The sample holds 550,000 or so distinct CDR3 sequences. There are 18 residues in the CDR3. Germline loops: CDR1 DFQATT, CDR2 SNEGSKA (reference sequence). The V call is TRBV20-1, the J call TRBJ1-5; absent DNA, TCRdb's TRBD1 call cannot be checked. The TCR was taken from a man aged 18-30 years in good health. The sample taken for sequencing was blood T cells: a sorted CD56 or NKG2C T cell subset, CD4+ or CD8+ T cells, or bulk PBMC T cells (not recorded which). The CDR3: CSARRGLGTGVVYQPQHF.